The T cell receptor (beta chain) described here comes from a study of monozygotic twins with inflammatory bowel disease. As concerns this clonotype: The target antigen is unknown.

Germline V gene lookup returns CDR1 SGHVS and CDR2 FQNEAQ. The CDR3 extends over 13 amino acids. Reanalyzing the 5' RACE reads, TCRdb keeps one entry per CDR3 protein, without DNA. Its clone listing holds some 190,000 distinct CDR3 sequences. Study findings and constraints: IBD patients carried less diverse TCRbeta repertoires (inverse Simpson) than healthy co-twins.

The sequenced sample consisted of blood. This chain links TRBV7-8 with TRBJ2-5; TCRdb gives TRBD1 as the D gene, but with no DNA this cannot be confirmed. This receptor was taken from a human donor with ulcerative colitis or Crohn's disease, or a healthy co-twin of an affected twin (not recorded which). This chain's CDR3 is CASSPTGAETQYF.